The rows below give T cell receptor beta chains drawn from one sample of a study of CD8 T cells in ankylosing spondylitis. TCRdb ran MiXCR on the 5' RACE reads and lists one entry per CDR3 protein. The sample records under 550,000 distinct CDR3 sequences, roughly 26% being singletons. Sequenced material: blood, either unsorted or a sorted T cell fraction (not recorded which). These receptors were collected from a male donor with ankylosing spondylitis. Both conserved end residues are part of each CDR3. D genes are given only for firm matches. Where a row states a size, it is once, few, many or the class of an expanded clone; other rows omit it.

V	size	D	J	length	CDR3	DNA
TRBV5-5	-	-	TRBJ1-1	15	CASSARQDFISEAFF	TGTGCCAGCAGCGCCCGACAGGATTTTATTTCTGAAGCTTTCTTT
TRBV10-3	-	TRBD2	TRBJ2-5	15	CAISGGTLAGETQYF	TGTGCCATCAGCGGAGGAACCTTAGCGGGAGAGACCCAGTACTTC
TRBV2	-	TRBD2	TRBJ2-3	16	CASSLLLAGSTDTQYF	TGTGCCAGCAGCCTTCTTCTAGCGGGTAGCACAGATACGCAGTATTTT
TRBV10-2	-	-	TRBJ2-1	15	CASSDIGQGGGEQFF	TGCGCCAGCAGTGATATAGGGCAGGGGGGCGGTGAGCAGTTCTTC
TRBV11-2	few	-	TRBJ2-2	14	CASSLDGDTGELFF	TGTGCCAGCAGCTTGGACGGAGACACCGGGGAGCTGTTTTTT
TRBV7-2	many	TRBD1	TRBJ1-5	15	CASSLVWQGDQPQHF	TGTGCCAGCAGCTTAGTTTGGCAGGGGGATCAGCCCCAGCATTTT
TRBV5-1	-	-	TRBJ1-1	17	CASSLDLLGPLNTEAFF	TGCGCCAGCAGCTTAGACCTATTAGGTCCCTTGAACACTGAAGCTTTCTTT
TRBV20-1	-	-	TRBJ1-3	13	CSAFRGSGNTIYF	TGCAGTGCGTTCAGGGGCTCTGGAAACACCATATATTTT
TRBV29-1	-	TRBD2	TRBJ2-5	16	CSVSGTSGRAGETQYF	TGCAGCGTTTCCGGGACTAGCGGGAGGGCCGGGGAGACCCAGTACTTC
TRBV12-3/TRBV12-4	-	-	TRBJ2-3	14	CASNRRDPPYTQYF	TGTGCCAGCAATCGCCGGGACCCACCGTATACGCAGTATTTT
TRBV20-1	few	-	TRBJ2-3	18	CSARDFSVAWGRTDTQYF	TGCAGTGCTAGAGATTTCAGCGTAGCGTGGGGGAGGACAGATACGCAGTATTTT
TRBV20-1	-	-	TRBJ2-1	14	CSARMPTAVNEQFF	TGCAGTGCTAGGATGCCTACCGCCGTCAATGAGCAGTTCTTC
TRBV20-1	-	-	TRBJ1-6	14	CSARVGARDSPLHF	TGCAGTGCTAGGGTGGGGGCCAGGGATTCACCCCTCCACTTT
TRBV27	few	-	TRBJ1-3	16	CASSLGAGTSGNTIYF	TGTGCCAGCAGTTTAGGGGCTGGCACCTCTGGAAACACCATATATTTT
TRBV3-1	few	-	TRBJ1-1	16	CASSQDRGQPDWGAFF	TGTGCCAGCAGCCAAGATCGAGGCCAGCCCGACTGGGGGGCTTTCTTT
TRBV20-1	few	TRBD2	TRBJ2-1	16	CSARVPSGSSYNEQFF	TGCAGTGCTAGAGTGCCTAGCGGGAGCTCCTACAATGAGCAGTTCTTC
TRBV6-1	-	-	TRBJ1-5	15	CASSGQLYSNQPQHF	TGTGCCAGCAGTGGGCAACTCTATAGCAATCAGCCCCAGCATTTT
TRBV7-6	once	-	TRBJ2-7	15	CASSPRLSSNYEQYF	TGTGCCAGCAGTCCTCGCCTCAGCTCCAACTACGAGCAGTACTTC
TRBV14	-	-	TRBJ2-6	16	CASSQGAYVWANVLTF	TGTGCCAGCAGCCAAGGGGCCTATGTTTGGGCCAACGTCCTGACTTTC
TRBV27	few	-	TRBJ2-5	13	CASSRRGPETQYF	TGTGCCAGCAGTCGCAGGGGTCCGGAGACCCAGTACTTC
TRBV20-1	-	-	TRBJ1-1	13	CSAGSYMNTEAFF	TGCAGTGCTGGGAGCTATATGAACACTGAAGCTTTCTTT
TRBV12-3/TRBV12-4	many	TRBD1	TRBJ1-5	15	CASSLLTGGGQPQHF	TGTGCCAGCAGCCTACTGACAGGGGGAGGCCAGCCCCAGCATTTT
TRBV5-1	-	-	TRBJ2-2	13	CASSLDPEGELFF	TGCGCCAGCAGCTTGGATCCGGAGGGGGAGCTGTTTTTT
TRBV20-1	few	-	TRBJ2-1	12	CSARASGDEQFF	TGCAGTGCTAGAGCTTCGGGCGATGAGCAGTTCTTC
TRBV5-1	few	-	TRBJ2-4	14	CASSLSGRGDIQYF	TGCGCCAGCAGCCTGAGCGGTAGGGGAGACATTCAGTACTTC
TRBV20-1	few	-	TRBJ2-5	15	CSATNAGRTQETQYF	TGCAGTGCTACAAACGCGGGACGGACACAAGAGACCCAGTACTTC
TRBV6-1	-	TRBD2	TRBJ2-3	15	CASASSGKTTDTQYF	TGTGCCAGTGCTTCTAGCGGGAAGACCACAGATACGCAGTATTTT
TRBV11-2	few	-	TRBJ2-7	15	CASTNIRTGSYEQYF	TGTGCCAGCACCAATATCCGGACCGGCTCCTACGAGCAGTACTTC
TRBV9	-	-	TRBJ2-3	14	CASADRLQTDTQYF	TGTGCCAGCGCCGACCGACTCCAGACAGATACGCAGTATTTT
TRBV20-1	few	-	TRBJ2-1	13	CSALQTRYNEQFF	TGCAGTGCCCTTCAGACAAGATACAATGAGCAGTTCTTC
TRBV29-1	few	-	TRBJ2-1	16	CSVIRGGYGRYNEQFF	TGCAGCGTTATCCGTGGGGGGTATGGTCGGTACAATGAGCAGTTCTTC
TRBV5-1	few	-	TRBJ1-1	14	CASSLGQKNTEAFF	TGTGCCAGCAGCTTAGGACAGAAGAACACTGAAGCTTTCTTT
TRBV20-1	few	TRBD1	TRBJ2-2	14	CSASRTGVTGELFF	TGCAGTGCTTCCAGGACAGGGGTCACCGGGGAGCTGTTTTTT
TRBV5-6	few	-	TRBJ2-7	14	CASSLLAGFGEQYF	TGTGCCAGCAGCTTGTTGGCAGGCTTCGGGGAGCAGTACTTC
TRBV5-4	few	TRBD2	TRBJ2-1	15	CASSLSSGRANEQFF	TGTGCCAGCAGCTTGAGTAGCGGGAGGGCTAATGAGCAGTTCTTC
TRBV3-1	-	-	TRBJ2-6	17	CASSQEWRVPGANVLTF	TGTGCCAGCAGCCAAGAATGGAGGGTTCCTGGGGCCAACGTCCTGACTTTC
TRBV10-1	few	TRBD1	TRBJ2-2	16	CASSDLGGANTGELFF	TGCGCCAGCAGTGACTTAGGGGGCGCGAACACCGGGGAGCTGTTTTTT
TRBV27	-	-	TRBJ1-1	15	CASSLRPVLNTEAFF	TGTGCCAGCAGTTTACGACCCGTCCTGAACACTGAAGCTTTCTTT
TRBV4-1	-	TRBD2	TRBJ2-1	16	CASSPGTSGRYNEQFF	TGCGCCAGCAGCCCGGGGACTAGCGGGCGCTACAATGAGCAGTTCTTC
TRBV28	-	TRBD1	TRBJ2-3	14	CASQRTGATDTQYF	TGTGCCAGCCAAAGGACAGGGGCCACAGATACGCAGTATTTT
TRBV5-1	few	TRBD1	TRBJ2-6	16	CASSPPQGSGANVLTF	TGCGCCAGCAGCCCCCCACAGGGGTCTGGGGCCAACGTCCTGACTTTC
TRBV7-2	-	-	TRBJ2-7	14	CASSQPGRTYEQYF	TGTGCCAGCAGCCAGCCGGGGAGGACCTACGAGCAGTACTTC
TRBV20-1	-	-	TRBJ2-1	15	CSARDQEGGGNEQFF	TGCAGTGCTAGAGATCAGGAGGGAGGAGGCAATGAGCAGTTCTTC
TRBV27	few	-	TRBJ2-2	13	CASRMGATGELFF	TGTGCCAGCCGCATGGGGGCCACCGGGGAGCTGTTTTTT
TRBV4-1	few	TRBD2	TRBJ2-1	16	CASSPPISGRAGEQFF	TGCGCCAGCAGCCCCCCGATAAGCGGGAGGGCCGGAGAGCAGTTCTTC
TRBV20-1	-	TRBD2	TRBJ2-1	14	CSAGPGGSYNEQFF	TGCAGTGCTGGACCGGGGGGATCCTACAATGAGCAGTTCTTC
TRBV14	few	-	TRBJ2-7	12	CASSQQDTIQYF	TGTGCCAGCAGCCAACAGGACACCATCCAGTACTTC
TRBV20-1	few	-	TRBJ2-7	13	CSAPDTSSYEQYF	TGCAGTGCACCTGACACAAGCTCCTACGAGCAGTACTTC
TRBV5-1	many	-	TRBJ2-1	11	CASSLSTEQFF	TGCGCCAGCAGCTTGAGCACGGAGCAGTTCTTC
TRBV5-1	once	TRBD2	TRBJ2-1	16	CASSAGTSGRGNEQFF	TGCGCCAGCAGCGCCGGGACTAGCGGGCGGGGGAATGAGCAGTTCTTC
TRBV20-1	few	TRBD2	TRBJ2-1	20	CSARDLGLAVPPEDYNEQFF	TGCAGTGCTAGAGATCTGGGACTAGCGGTCCCCCCAGAGGACTACAATGAGCAGTTCTTC
TRBV10-3	few	TRBD1	TRBJ2-3	14	CAATDRGPSHTQYF	TGTGCCGCAACGGACAGGGGCCCCTCTCATACGCAGTATTTT
TRBV7-2	few	-	TRBJ1-5	14	CASSLRAGNQPQHF	TGTGCCAGCAGCTTAAGGGCAGGCAATCAGCCCCAGCATTTT
TRBV5-1	-	-	TRBJ2-5	11	CASSDRETQYF	TGCGCCAGCAGCGATAGGGAGACCCAGTACTTC